Listed here are 28 T cell receptor beta chains from one sample, sequenced in a study of T cells in Graves' hyperthyroidism and ophthalmopathy. The source material, RNA transcripts, was used to amplify TCR beta CDR3 regions. First-round RT-PCR with HTBI primers amplified the TCR CDR3 region. TCRdb redid the calling of the multiplex PCR reads with MiXCR, one entry per CDR3 protein. The top ten hold over 8.5% of the sample, which has about 360,000 distinct CDR3 sequences, over 10% seen once. Material for sequencing was blood. The receptor set was obtained from a woman in her late teens or twenties with Graves' hyperthyroidism.

This clonotype was counted many times. This sequence joins TRBV28 and TRBJ1-5; D unresolved. CDR1 MDHEN and CDR2 SYDVKM come from the germline V gene. This CDR3 region has 13 residues. V shed 2 bases and J shed 2 bases, with 4 bases lying between them. The CDR3 loop is CASSLIGNQPQHF. The DNA for the CDR3 is TGTGCCAGCAGTTTAATAGGCAATCAGCCCCAGCATTTT.

This clonotype was observed many times. V usage is TRBV28 and J usage is TRBJ2-1; TRBD2 might be the D (7 bases). Germline loops: CDR1 MDHEN, CDR2 SYDVKM. V lost 5 bases, J lost 5 bases, and 16 bases lay in between. CDR3 size: 15 residues. The CDR3 nucleotides are TGTGCCAGCAGTGAACGCGGGGGCACGGACAATGAGCAGTTCTTC. Protein product: CASSERGGTDNEQFF.

This clonotype was recorded many times. The gene calls are TRBV28 and TRBJ2-3; TRBD1 or TRBD2 may be the D gene (5 bases each). This CDR3 comprises 15 residues. V lost 5 bases to trimming and J lost 1 base, with 13 bases between them. CDR1 and CDR2 (germline): MDHEN, SYDVKM. Here the CDR3 reads CASSPQGDRTDTQYF. Here the CDR3 DNA reads TGTGCCAGCAGTCCGCAGGGAGACCGCACAGATACGCAGTATTTT.

This clonotype was detected many times. The chain is built from TRBV20-1 and TRBJ1-1; D not certain. Trimming took off 5 bases at V and 5 bases at J, with 15 bases between the two ends. The germline V gene encodes CDR1 DFQATT and CDR2 SNEGSKA (reference sequence). CDR3 length: 13 residues. The CDR3 nucleotides read TGCAGTGCTCCCCATAACGGTGGAACTGAAGCTTTCTTT. Residues: CSAPHNGGTEAFF.

This clonotype was recorded once. The rearrangement links TRBV4-2 to TRBJ2-3, with TRBD1 matching over 8 bases. From germline, CDR1 is LGHNA and CDR2 YNFKEQ. V dropped 1 base and J dropped 6; count of bases not matched to a gene: 9. The CDR3 is 16 residues long. The chain's CDR3 is CASSQGERTGWDTQYF. In DNA form, the CDR3 reads TGTGCCAGCAGCCAAGGAGAGAGGACAGGGTGGGATACGCAGTATTTT.

This clonotype was seen many times. The V gene is TRBV29-1, the J gene TRBJ1-1; TRBD1 might be the D (5 bases). The CDR3 totals 13 residues. V was clipped by 4 bases and J by 5 bases, with 14 bases between them. Germline CDR1 is SQVTM and CDR2 is ANQGSEA. The CDR3 region is CSVVGGARTEAFF. In DNA form, the CDR3 reads TGCAGCGTTGTGGGAGGGGCTCGGACTGAAGCTTTCTTT.

This clonotype showed up many times. The chain joins TRBV7-9 to TRBJ2-3; 12 bases line up with TRBD2. Germline lookup yields CDR1 SEHNR and CDR2 FQNEAQ (reference sequence). This CDR3 has 18 amino acids. V gave up 2 bases and J gave up 2 bases; unmatched junction bases: 8. CDR3 in DNA: TGTGCCAGCAGCTTAAGTTGGACTAGCGGGGTACACACAGATACGCAGTATTTT. It yields the protein CASSLSWTSGVHTDTQYF.

The chain joins TRBV11-2 to TRBJ2-5; 9 bases agree with TRBD1. V was pared by 9 bases and J by 5 bases, with 13 bases of the junction left unmatched. This CDR3 region has 15 residues. Germline values: CDR1 SGHAT, CDR2 FQNNGV. The DNA for the CDR3 is TGTGCCAGTAGTACCCAAGGACAGGGGTTGGAGACCCAGTACTTC. It yields the protein CASSTQGQGLETQYF.

This clonotype was seen ten or more times. The chain couples TRBV4-1 to TRBJ1-2; D uncertain. The V and J ends lost 0 bases and 7 bases respectively, with 3 bases between them. Germline CDR1 reads MGHRA; CDR2 reads YSYEKL. CDR3 length: 11 residues. DNA of the CDR3: TGCGCCAGCAGCCAAGAGGGTGGCTACACCTTC. It is translated as CASSQEGGYTF.

Remarks on this clonotype: The germline gene is not matched at one end of the junction; a read error may be the cause. The CDR3 nucleotides are TGTGCCAGCAGCTTTGGGACAGCTGGTGAGGCTCTCTTT. This translates into CASSFGTAGEALF. This rearrangement joins TRBV7-2 to TRBJ1-1, with TRBD1 matching 7 bases. The length of the CDR3 is 13 residues. Germline CDR1 and CDR2: SGHTA and FQGNSA.

In its sample, this clonotype was seen many times. This chain joins TRBV9 and TRBJ1-1; TRBD1 is a possible D gene (5 bases). This CDR3 comprises 15 residues. Trimming pared 3 bases from V and 4 bases from J, leaving 16 bases between. Germline values: CDR1 SGDLS, CDR2 YYNGEE. The CDR3 here is CASSERGNLRTEAFF. CDR3 sequence (DNA): TGTGCCAGCAGCGAACGGGGGAATCTACGCACTGAAGCTTTCTTT.

This clonotype came up many times. This chain connects TRBV7-3 to TRBJ2-5; D perhaps matches TRBD1 (6 bases). The germline V and J ends were trimmed by 3 bases and 2 bases, with 16 bases remaining between them. The CDR3 sequence is 16 residues long. Germline V gives CDR1 SGHTA, CDR2 FQGTGA. The CDR3 sequence: CASSLSSQGGQETQYF. DNA of the CDR3: TGTGCCAGCAGCTTGTCATCCCAAGGGGGTCAAGAGACCCAGTACTTC.

This clonotype was observed at least ten times. V usage is TRBV7-8 and J usage is TRBJ1-5; possibly TRBD1 for D (6 bases). The CDR3 totals 15 residues. V lost 5 bases and J 1 base, leaving 12 bases between the germline ends. CDR1 is SGHVS, CDR2 FQNEAQ, per germline. In nucleotides, the CDR3 is TGTGCCAGCAGCGGTAGACAGGCAAGCAATCAGCCCCAGCATTTT. Translating it yields CASSGRQASNQPQHF.

V usage is TRBV30 and J usage is TRBJ1-1; D gene unclear. Trimming pared 5 bases from V and 5 bases from J, leaving 12 bases between. The germline V gene encodes CDR1 GTSNPN and CDR2 SVGIG (reference sequence). This CDR3 comprises 12 residues. This chain's CDR3 is CAWPPGRTEAFF. In nucleotides, the CDR3 is TGTGCCTGGCCGCCAGGCCGGACTGAAGCTTTCTTT.

Points on this clonotype: Its ends do not fully match the called genes, so a read error is possible. The CDR3 nucleotides read TGTGCCAGCAGCCAAGAGGAAAATAGCGGGGACCTTAATGAGCAGTTCTTC. It specifies CASSQEENSGDLNEQFF. This chain joins TRBV4-1 and TRBJ2-1, with 8 bases fitting TRBD2. Germline V gene sequence: CDR1 MGHRA, CDR2 YSYEKL. This CDR3 has 17 amino acids.

In this sample, this clonotype turned up many times. This sequence joins TRBV7-2 and TRBJ2-7; 8 bases fit TRBD1. The CDR3 totals 15 residues. Per germline, CDR1 SGHTA and CDR2 FQGNSA. V gave up 5 bases and J gave up 2 bases; unmatched junction bases: 8. The CDR3 region is CASSSSGGATYEQYF. The DNA of the CDR3 is TGTGCCAGCAGCAGTTCAGGGGGCGCGACCTACGAGCAGTACTTC.

This sequence joins TRBV7-2 and TRBJ1-2; no clear D gene. The CDR3 runs 14 residues. V was pared by 0 bases and J by 2 bases, with 7 bases between. The germline V gene encodes CDR1 SGHTA and CDR2 FQGNSA. The CDR3 DNA reads as TGTGCCAGCAGCTTAGCGGGCGGAAACTATGGCTACACCTTC. Translation gives CASSLAGGNYGYTF.

This clonotype was recorded a few times. The chain couples TRBV25-1 to TRBJ1-2; D gene unclear. V shed 8 bases and J shed 6 bases, with 7 bases lying between them. From germline, CDR1 is MGHDK and CDR2 SYGVNS. The CDR3 loop spans 10 amino acids. Here the CDR3 reads CASPPHGYTF. CDR3 bases: TGTGCCAGCCCGCCCCATGGCTACACCTTC.

This clonotype was seen at least ten times. CDR3 region: CASSYSVGRRSPLHF. Here the CDR3 DNA reads TGTGCCAGCAGTTACTCGGTCGGGAGGAGGTCACCCCTCCACTTT. This rearrangement joins TRBV6-6 to TRBJ1-6, with D unresolved. With 0 bases removed from V and 10 bases from J, the gap between germline ends came to 13 bases. Germline lookup yields CDR1 MNHNY and CDR2 SVGAGI (reference sequence). The CDR3 runs 15 residues.

This clonotype was counted ten times or more. The chain combines TRBV24-1 with TRBJ2-1; 8 bases are shared with TRBD1. CDR3 length: 14 residues. The germline CDR1 and CDR2 sequences are KGHDR and SFDVKD. After removal of 4 bases from V and 4 bases from J, the junction contained 2 bases not matched to a gene. The CDR3: CATSDWTGYNEQFF. The CDR3 coding sequence is TGTGCCACCAGTGACTGGACAGGGTACAATGAGCAGTTCTTC.

This sequence joins TRBV30 and TRBJ1-4; unclear D gene. The CDR3 is 15 amino acids. The V end was cut by 0 bases, the J end by 0 bases, with 8 bases between. The germline gives CDR1 GTSNPN, CDR2 SVGIG (reference sequence). This CDR3 is CAWSVPAATNEKLFF. The CDR3 DNA reads TGTGCCTGGAGTGTACCAGCAGCAACTAATGAAAAACTGTTTTTT.

This clonotype has a count of ten or more. V gene TRBV7-6 combines with J gene TRBJ2-1, with TRBD2 matching 9 bases. The CDR3 is made up of 16 amino acids. V lost 0 bases and J lost 5; bases outside the gene matches: 5. The germline CDR1 and CDR2 sequences are SGHVS and FNYEAQ. The CDR3 loop reads CASSLAASGTHNEQFF. CDR3 DNA sequence: TGTGCCAGCAGCTTAGCGGCTAGCGGGACCCACAATGAGCAGTTCTTC.

Many counts were recorded for this clonotype. The J gene is TRBJ1-5, the V gene TRBV12-3 or TRBV12-4, with 7 nucleotides matching TRBD1. The CDR3 length is 14 residues. The trim removed 3 bases at V and 4 bases at J, leaving 3 bases unmatched. CDR3 in DNA: TGTGCCAGCAGTTTTGACAGGGATAATCAGCCCCAGCATTTT. This codes for CASSFDRDNQPQHF.

This clonotype was observed once. V usage is TRBV14 and J usage is TRBJ1-2; D call uncertain. This CDR3 comprises 13 residues. Deletions cut 0 bases from V and 8 bases from J, with 10 bases between. CDR1 SGHDN and CDR2 FVKESK come from the germline V gene. The CDR3 loop is CASSQDLDRGYTF. DNA for the CDR3: TGTGCCAGCAGCCAAGATCTCGATCGCGGCTACACCTTC. The full variable domain, in which reference TRBV14 and TRBJ1-2 provide the parts outside the CDR3, is EAGVTQFPSHSVIEKGQTVTLRCDPISGHDNLYWYRRVMGKEIKFLLHFVKESKQDESGMPNNRFLAERTGGTYSTLKVQPAELEDSGVYFCASSQDLDRGYTFGSGTRLTVV.

The rearrangement links TRBV11-2 to TRBJ2-3; tentatively, D is TRBD1 or TRBD2 (6 bases each). Germline V gene data show CDR1 as SGHAT and CDR2 as FQNNGV. The V and J ends lost 4 bases and 5 bases respectively, with 16 bases between them. The CDR3 covers 15 residues. CDR3 DNA sequence: TGTGCCAGCAGCTCCGCCGTCGGGGGCGTAGATACGCAGTATTTT. It yields the protein CASSSAVGGVDTQYF.

This clonotype showed up many times. V gene TRBV12-3 or TRBV12-4 combines with J gene TRBJ1-2; D remains ambiguous. The CDR3 runs to 12 residues. V was shortened by 5 bases and J by 4 bases, with 8 bases between the two germline ends. The CDR3 region has the DNA TGTGCCAGCAGTCCCGGAAGCTATGGCTACACCTTC. Encoded protein: CASSPGSYGYTF.

This chain connects TRBV24-1 to TRBJ2-1; no definite D call. The CDR3 covers 15 residues. Trimming left V 4 bases short and J 9 bases short, with 18 bases between. The germline CDR1 and CDR2 sequences are KGHDR and SFDVKD. CDR3 in DNA: TGTGCCACCAGTGACTCCCTCCATGACTTGGGTGAGCAGTTCTTC. Amino acids: CATSDSLHDLGEQFF.

Concerning this clonotype: Given a much more abundant clone one base away, this may be a read error. The chain couples TRBV7-3 to TRBJ2-3; TRBD2 might be the D (5 bases). V lost 2 bases and J lost 4, with 13 bases in between. Germline CDR1 SGHTA, CDR2 FQGTGA. The CDR3 has 15 amino acids. The CDR3 region is CASSLYVGVADTQYF. DNA of the CDR3: TGTGCCAGCAGCTTATATGTGGGAGTGGCAGATACGCAGTATTTT.